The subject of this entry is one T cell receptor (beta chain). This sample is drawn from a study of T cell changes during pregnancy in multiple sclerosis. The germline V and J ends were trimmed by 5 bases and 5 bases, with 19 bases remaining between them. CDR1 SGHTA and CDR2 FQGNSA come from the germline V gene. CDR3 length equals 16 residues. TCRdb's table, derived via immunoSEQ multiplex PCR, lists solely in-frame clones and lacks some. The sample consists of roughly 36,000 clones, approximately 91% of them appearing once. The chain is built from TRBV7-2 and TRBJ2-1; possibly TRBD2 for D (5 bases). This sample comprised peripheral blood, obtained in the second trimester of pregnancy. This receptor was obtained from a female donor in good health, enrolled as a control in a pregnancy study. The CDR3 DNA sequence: TGTGCCAGCAGCCAGAGGACTCCCGGGAAACACAATGAGCAGTTCTTC. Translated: CASSQRTPGKHNEQFF.